These T cell receptor beta chains were read from a single sample in a study of metastatic and nonmetastatic thyroid tumors. Via MiXCR, TCRdb re-called the PCR reads. This table has some 15,000 clones, over 20% appearing once. The sequenced material came from adjacent normal tissue. The receptors originated from a female donor with papillary thyroid cancer or a benign thyroid nodule (not recorded which). Some clones in this sample may be carry-over from other donors' samples. CDR3s include the opening cysteine and the closing phenylalanine or tryptophan. The D gene is left open where the match is weak. Rows give clone size only sometimes, using once, few, many, or a class for an expanded clone.

TRBD1	TRBV6-5	16	TRBJ1-1	few	CASSYSRTGLGTEAFF	TGTGCCAGCAGTTACTCTCGGACAGGGCTGGGAACTGAAGCTTTCTTT
.	TRBV11-2	11	TRBJ1-1	few	CASREYTEAFF	TGTGCCAGCAGGGAGTATACTGAAGCTTTCTTT
.	TRBV18	14	TRBJ2-7	few	CASSPIGRVVEQYF	TGTGCCAGCTCACCAATAGGCCGAGTGGTAGAGCAGTACTTC
.	TRBV7-2	15	TRBJ1-5	few	CASSLDILSNQPQHF	TGTGCCAGCAGCTTAGACATTTTGAGCAATCAGCCCCAGCATTTT
.	TRBV7-9	14	TRBJ2-1	.	CASQGGVRYNEQFF	TGTGCCAGCCAGGGTGGCGTACGGTACAATGAGCAGTTCTTC
.	TRBV6-9	10	TRBJ2-3	.	CASSSGTQYF	TGTGCCAGCAGTTCGGGTACGCAGTATTTT
TRBD1	TRBV18	17	TRBJ1-2	.	CASSPRTPGQGTPGYTF	TGTGCCAGCTCACCTCGCACACCGGGACAGGGGACCCCTGGCTACACCTTC
TRBD2	TRBV11-2	15	TRBJ2-2	few	CASSQLAGGAGELFF	TGTGCCAGCAGCCAATTAGCGGGAGGGGCCGGGGAGCTGTTTTTT
.	TRBV7-9	14	TRBJ2-7	.	CASSPSRESYEQYF	TGTGCCAGCAGCCCCTCAAGGGAATCCTACGAGCAGTACTTC
.	TRBV7-2	12	TRBJ2-1	.	CASSRQIDEQFF	TGTGCCAGCAGCCGCCAAATAGACGAGCAGTTCTTC
.	TRBV19	14	TRBJ2-7	few	CASSIKADSYEQYF	TGTGCCAGTAGTATAAAGGCAGACTCCTACGAGCAGTACTTC
.	TRBV6-1	15	TRBJ2-3	.	CASSGLLQSTDTQYF	TGTGCCAGCAGTGGCCTCTTACAGAGCACAGATACGCAGTATTTT
.	TRBV12-3/TRBV12-4	13	TRBJ2-6	.	CASSFPGKGVLTF	TGTGCCAGCAGTTTCCCTGGGAAAGGCGTCCTGACTTTC
.	TRBV9	14	TRBJ2-7	.	CASSPHDLSGEQYF	TGTGCCAGCAGCCCGCACGATCTGTCCGGCGAGCAGTACTTC
.	TRBV27	11	TRBJ2-3	.	CASSLGDTQYF	TGTGCCAGCAGTCTCGGTGACACGCAGTATTTT
TRBD1	TRBV7-8	14	TRBJ2-7	once	CASSGTGGLYEQYF	TGTGCCAGCAGCGGGACAGGGGGACTCTACGAGCAGTACTTC
TRBD2	TRBV9	18	TRBJ2-1	.	CASSEPPWTSGNYNEQFF	TGTGCCAGCAGCGAACCACCCTGGACTAGCGGGAACTACAATGAGCAGTTCTTC
TRBD1	TRBV7-3	15	TRBJ2-7	.	CASSSTGTGGDEQYF	TGTGCCAGCAGCTCCACCGGGACAGGGGGCGACGAGCAGTACTTC
TRBD2	TRBV6-5	17	TRBJ2-2	many	CASSYRGVRGTVGELFF	TGTGCCAGCAGTTACCGCGGGGTGCGGGGGACGGTCGGGGAGCTGTTTTTT
.	TRBV9	13	TRBJ2-3	few	CASRGTSTDTQYF	TGTGCCAGCAGGGGTACTAGCACAGATACGCAGTATTTT
.	TRBV2	12	TRBJ1-2	few	CASSDTSGGYTF	TGTGCCAGCAGTGACACGTCAGGTGGCTACACCTTC
.	TRBV28	13	TRBJ1-1	few	CASSPNQNTEAFF	TGTGCCAGCAGTCCGAATCAGAACACTGAAGCTTTCTTT
.	TRBV7-2	13	TRBJ2-7	.	CASSYVPEAEQYF	TGTGCCAGCAGCTACGTGCCGGAGGCCGAGCAGTACTTC
TRBD1	TRBV27	14	TRBJ2-5	.	CASRPDRGQETQYF	TGTGCCAGCAGGCCGGACAGGGGGCAAGAGACCCAGTACTTC
.	TRBV12-3/TRBV12-4	14	TRBJ1-2	few	CASSFDRSNYGYTF	TGTGCCAGCAGTTTTGACAGATCTAACTATGGCTACACCTTC
TRBD2	TRBV10-3	16	TRBJ2-5	few	CAISGRTSGDQETQYF	TGTGCCATCAGTGGGCGGACTAGCGGGGACCAAGAGACCCAGTACTTC
.	TRBV2	16	TRBJ2-7	.	CASSEGVHYTPGEQYF	TGTGCCAGCAGTGAAGGGGTCCACTACACTCCGGGCGAGCAGTACTTC
.	TRBV12-3/TRBV12-4	13	TRBJ2-7	many	CASSLGQFYEQYF	TGTGCCAGCAGTTTAGGGCAGTTCTACGAGCAGTACTTC
TRBD1	TRBV20-1	12	TRBJ2-2	.	CSAGQGAGELFF	TGCAGTGCTGGACAGGGGGCCGGGGAGCTGTTTTTT
.	TRBV12-3/TRBV12-4	12	TRBJ2-1	.	CASSLAYNEQFF	TGTGCCAGCAGTTTAGCGTACAATGAGCAGTTCTTC
TRBD1	TRBV5-5	16	TRBJ1-5	.	CASSPTGINSNQPQHF	TGTGCCAGCAGCCCGACAGGGATAAATAGCAATCAGCCCCAGCATTTT
.	TRBV6-1	15	TRBJ1-2	few	CASSPPGGANYGYTF	TGTGCCAGCAGCCCACCGGGGGGAGCTAACTATGGCTACACCTTC
TRBD1	TRBV5-1	14	TRBJ1-3	.	CASQGQPSGNTIYF	TGCGCCAGCCAGGGACAGCCCTCTGGAAACACCATATATTTT
.	TRBV6-2/TRBV6-3	13	TRBJ1-5	.	CASRGRRNQPQHF	TGTGCCAGCAGGGGACGGCGCAATCAGCCCCAGCATTTT
TRBD1	TRBV28	16	TRBJ1-6	many	CASSLWGQGSNSPLHF	TGTGCCAGCAGTTTGTGGGGACAGGGGTCAAATTCACCCCTCCACTTT
.	TRBV11-2	13	TRBJ2-2	.	CASSLPGAGELFF	TGTGCCAGCAGCTTACCCGGGGCCGGGGAGCTGTTTTTT
.	TRBV28	16	TRBJ1-2	.	CASSLGGMTTIYGYTF	TGTGCCAGCAGTTTGGGCGGGATGACAACGATCTATGGCTACACCTTC
.	TRBV28	12	TRBJ1-5	.	CASSLREQPQHF	TGTGCCAGCAGTTTACGGGAGCAGCCCCAGCATTTT
.	TRBV6-2/TRBV6-3	11	TRBJ1-5	many	CASSYPKGPHF	TGTGCCAGCAGTTACCCGAAAGGGCCGCATTTT
.	TRBV19	15	TRBJ2-7	.	CASSITRGDSYEQYF	TGTGCCAGTAGTATAACCAGGGGGGACTCCTACGAGCAGTACTTC
TRBD1	TRBV28	16	TRBJ1-1	once	CASSPDPTGSGTEAFF	TGTGCCAGCAGTCCCGATCCGACAGGGAGTGGGACTGAAGCTTTCTTT
TRBD1	TRBV6-1	14	TRBJ1-2	.	CASSLQGGADGYTF	TGTGCCAGCAGCCTCCAAGGGGGCGCGGATGGCTACACCTTC
.	TRBV2	17	TRBJ1-1	many	CASSLTREIGVYTEAFF	TGTGCCAGCAGTTTAACTCGGGAAATTGGGGTGTACACTGAAGCTTTCTTT
TRBD1	TRBV20-1	13	TRBJ1-2	few	CSARHGQGYGYTF	TGCAGTGCTAGGCACGGACAGGGGTATGGCTACACCTTC
.	TRBV20-1	10	TRBJ2-7	.	CSAGDHEQYF	TGCAGTGCTGGGGATCACGAGCAGTACTTC
TRBD2	TRBV27	15	TRBJ2-3	few	CASSLSGRSADTQYF	TGTGCCAGCAGTTTGAGCGGGAGGAGCGCAGATACGCAGTATTTT
TRBD2	TRBV20-1	13	TRBJ2-7	.	CSARGLAGDEQHF	TGCAGTGCTAGAGGACTAGCGGGGGACGAGCAGCACTTC
.	TRBV5-1	16	TRBJ2-6	.	CASSLVGSPGANVLTF	TGCGCCAGCAGCTTGGTGGGCAGCCCTGGGGCCAACGTCCTGACTTTC
.	TRBV7-3	15	TRBJ1-1	.	CASSLSGPMNTEAFF	TGTGCCAGCAGCTTAAGTGGCCCAATGAACACTGAAGCTTTCTTT
TRBD1	TRBV20-1	14	TRBJ2-2	large	CSARDRVNTGELFF	TGCAGTGCTAGGGACAGGGTTAACACCGGGGAGCTGTTTTTT
TRBD1	TRBV20-1	15	TRBJ1-5	large	CSAVQGSVFNQPQHF	TGCAGTGCCGTACAGGGGTCGGTTTTCAATCAGCCCCAGCATTTT
.	TRBV28	16	TRBJ2-4	few	CASSPLLGPAKNIQYF	TGTGCCAGCAGCCCCTTATTAGGGCCGGCCAAAAACATTCAGTACTTC
.	TRBV19	13	TRBJ1-6	few	CASSYGYNSPLHF	TGTGCAAGTTCCTACGGGTATAATTCACCCCTCCACTTT